The rows below give T cell receptor beta chains drawn from one sample of a study of identical twins. Using its own MiXCR run on the 5' RACE reads, TCRdb lists one record per CDR3 protein. The sample shows 350,000 to 500,000 distinct CDR3 sequences, less than 20% of them seen only once. The sequenced sample was naive T cells sorted from blood. The receptors derive from a man aged 45 to 65 in good health. CDR3s include the opening cysteine and the closing phenylalanine or tryptophan. The D gene is left open where the match is weak. The size field is filled for only some rows; it gives once, few, many or a size class.

CDR3,DNA,V,D,size,J
CASSPGQVTNQPQHF,TGTGCCAGCAGCCCGGGACAGGTGACCAATCAGCCCCAGCATTTT,TRBV28,TRBD1,NA,TRBJ1-5
CSVEDYSSSYEQYF,TGCAGCGTTGAAGACTACTCGAGCTCCTACGAGCAGTACTTC,TRBV29-1,NA,many,TRBJ2-7
CASSQDGRGSTDTQYF,TGCGCCAGCAGCCAAGATGGGAGGGGGAGCACAGATACGCAGTATTTT,TRBV4-3,NA,few,TRBJ2-3
CASSQAESASISYEQYF,TGTGCCAGCAGCCAAGCGGAGAGCGCCTCCATCTCCTACGAGCAGTACTTC,TRBV4-2,NA,few,TRBJ2-7
CASSRDSGGSYNEQFF,TGTGCCAGCAGCAGAGATAGCGGGGGCTCCTACAATGAGCAGTTCTTC,TRBV9,TRBD2,few,TRBJ2-1
CASSPPGHLGLNNEQFF,TGTGCCAGCAGCCCACCGGGCCACTTAGGACTTAACAATGAGCAGTTCTTC,TRBV3-1,NA,many,TRBJ2-1
CASSSGQGYYGYTF,TGTGCCAGCAGCTCGGGACAGGGGTACTATGGCTACACCTTC,TRBV7-9,TRBD1,few,TRBJ1-2
CASTPEGGSYNEQFF,TGTGCCAGCACCCCCGAGGGAGGCTCCTACAATGAGCAGTTCTTC,TRBV5-6,NA,few,TRBJ2-1
CSARDLRGGYEQYF,TGCAGTGCTAGAGATCTTAGGGGTGGCTACGAGCAGTACTTC,TRBV20-1,NA,many,TRBJ2-7
CASSVGTSGSSSYNEQFF,TGTGCCAGCAGCGTAGGGACTAGCGGGAGTAGCTCCTACAATGAGCAGTTCTTC,TRBV9,TRBD2,few,TRBJ2-1
CASSLSPSGGNNEQFF,TGCGCCAGCAGCTTGAGTCCTAGCGGGGGTAACAATGAGCAGTTCTTC,TRBV5-1,TRBD2,many,TRBJ2-1
CASSSLPGLAGAANTGELFF,TGCGCCAGCAGCTCTCTACCGGGACTAGCGGGAGCGGCCAACACCGGGGAGCTGTTTTTT,TRBV5-1,TRBD2,once,TRBJ2-2
CASSIAQGVWNTEAFF,TGTGCCAGTAGTATTGCACAGGGGGTGTGGAACACTGAAGCTTTCTTT,TRBV19,TRBD1,many,TRBJ1-1
CASSFKGGGETQYF,TGTGCCAGCAGCTTTAAGGGCGGGGGAGAGACCCAGTACTTC,TRBV11-2,TRBD2,NA,TRBJ2-5
CASSLLGEDGEQYF,TGTGCCAGCAGCTTATTAGGGGAAGATGGCGAGCAGTACTTC,TRBV7-9,NA,NA,TRBJ2-7
CSVGLTANTGELFF,TGCAGCGTTGGGCTGACAGCGAACACCGGGGAGCTGTTTTTT,TRBV29-1,NA,NA,TRBJ2-2
CATSSRDREETQYF,TGTGCCACCAGCAGCCGGGACAGGGAGGAGACCCAGTACTTC,TRBV15,TRBD1,few,TRBJ2-5
CSGRGFDTEAFF,TGCAGCGGGCGGGGGTTTGACACTGAAGCTTTCTTT,TRBV29-1,NA,few,TRBJ1-1
CASSRTGGGYTF,TGTGCCAGCAGCCGTACTGGAGGGGGCTACACCTTC,TRBV4-2,NA,NA,TRBJ1-2
CASSLRETNTGELFF,TGTGCCAGCAGTCTGAGAGAAACGAACACCGGGGAGCTGTTTTTT,TRBV6-2/TRBV6-3,NA,NA,TRBJ2-2
CASSQVTGGVGELFF,TGTGCCAGCAGCCAAGTGACGGGGGGCGTCGGGGAGCTGTTTTTT,TRBV14,NA,many,TRBJ2-2